Below, one T cell receptor beta chain is given with its context. The sample originates from a study of blood T cell repertoires in COVID-19. Study-level background: The study drew acute and convalescent COVID-19 samples from the United States, Italy and Spain. The cDNA or gDNA used as material had been derived from T cells, B-cell-depleted T cells, or PBMCs.

This CDR3 region has 13 residues. V was shortened by 0 bases and J by 6 bases, with 9 bases between the two germline ends. The germline V gene encodes CDR1 MNHEY and CDR2 SVGAGI. Under the authors' procedure: Reference gene primers were amplified, and this amplification served to estimate nucleated cell counts. Repertoires were generated with immunoSEQ multiplex PCR, while TCRdb's copy carries only in-frame clones and drops some. V and J calls and clone size are as listed in that table; D and trimming were resolved from the DNA. The table lists about 44,000 clones, 75% to 90% of them singletons. The specimen was peripheral blood. The sequence was obtained from an elderly woman in a cohort sampled during active or convalescent COVID-19. This chain connects TRBV6-5 to TRBJ2-7; D uncertain. In DNA, the CDR3 is TGTGCCAGCAGTTACTCGAGAGGCCGCGAGCAGTACTTC. It translates to CASSYSRGREQYF.